This T cell receptor beta chain stems from a study of beta chain features in type 1 diabetes. Study-wide context: Sorted cells numbering under 110 million were examined across all samples.

Concerning this clone: Its antigen remains unknown.

Notes on the study in general: When Type 1 diabetes patients were examined, their TCRB CDR3s proved moderately but significantly shorter in all four CD4+ subsets.

Expressed TCRB transcripts were sequenced after all isolated RNA was converted to cDNA. Assay used: immunoSEQ multiplex PCR; TCRdb lists only in-frame clones, some missing. This sample carries approximately 240,000 clones, 16% of them seen once, and the ten largest clones take 0.07% to 0.095%. Germline CDR1 reads SGHVS; CDR2 reads FNYEAQ. The CDR3 has 14 amino acids. V dropped 3 bases and J dropped 8 bases, with 13 bases sitting between them. This TCR was recovered from a man under 40 with type 1 diabetes. This chain connects TRBV7-6 to TRBJ2-2; D gene uncertain. What was sequenced was naive CD4+ T cells from blood. The DNA for the CDR3 is TGTGCCAGCAGCTTCAGAGAGAGAGCGGGGGAGCTGTTTTTT. It translates to CASSFRERAGELFF.